A selection of T cell receptor beta chains follows, all from one sample in a study of beta chain features in type 1 diabetes. Libraries were prepared by immunoSEQ multiplex PCR; TCRdb keeps only in-frame clonotypes and omits some of them. The data show under 200,000 clones, about 9.3% seen once. Sequenced: central memory CD4+ T cells from blood. Receptors were obtained from a man aged 25-40 years with type 1 diabetes. Each CDR3 is given with its conserved first and last residue. A D gene is named only where the DNA matches it firmly. Rows give clone size only sometimes, using once, few, many, or a class for an expanded clone.

j_gene: TRBJ2-3; d_gene: TRBD2; abundance: -; v_gene: TRBV4-2; CDR3aa: CASSQDIPGLAADTQYF; CDR3nt: TGTGCCAGCAGCCAAGATATACCAGGACTAGCTGCAGATACGCAGTATTTT
j_gene: TRBJ2-5; d_gene: TRBD1; abundance: few; v_gene: TRBV5-4; CDR3aa: CASSAQGAQETQYF; CDR3nt: TGTGCCAGCAGCGCACAGGGGGCACAAGAGACCCAGTACTTC
j_gene: TRBJ2-7; d_gene: -; abundance: few; v_gene: TRBV28; CDR3aa: CASTIGTVTYEQYF; CDR3nt: TGTGCCAGCACCATCGGGACTGTAACCTACGAGCAGTACTTC
j_gene: TRBJ2-5; d_gene: TRBD2; abundance: -; v_gene: TRBV7-2; CDR3aa: CASSLSSGRLETQYF; CDR3nt: TGTGCCAGCAGCTTATCTAGCGGGAGGTTAGAGACCCAGTACTTC
j_gene: TRBJ1-2; d_gene: TRBD1; abundance: few; v_gene: TRBV27; CDR3aa: CASRTFRDSLYGYTF; CDR3nt: TGTGCCAGCAGAACTTTCCGGGACAGCCTCTATGGCTACACCTTC
j_gene: TRBJ1-1; d_gene: -; abundance: -; v_gene: TRBV27; CDR3aa: CASKNGSWAFF; CDR3nt: TGTGCCAGTAAGAACGGGTCGTGGGCTTTCTTT
j_gene: TRBJ1-5; d_gene: -; abundance: -; v_gene: TRBV6-6; CDR3aa: CASSREPPNQPQHF; CDR3nt: TGTGCCAGCAGCCGGGAGCCACCCAATCAGCCCCAGCATTTT
j_gene: TRBJ2-3; d_gene: TRBD2; abundance: -; v_gene: TRBV11-2; CDR3aa: CASSRGLAVITQYF; CDR3nt: TGTGCCAGCAGCAGAGGACTAGCCGTCATTACGCAGTATTTT
j_gene: TRBJ1-5; d_gene: -; abundance: -; v_gene: TRBV28; CDR3aa: CASSRQVGQPQHF; CDR3nt: TGTGCCAGCAGTCGACAGGTGGGGCAGCCCCAGCATTTT
j_gene: TRBJ1-2; d_gene: TRBD1; abundance: few; v_gene: TRBV5-4; CDR3aa: CASSRQGAKDYGYTF; CDR3nt: TGTGCCAGCAGCCGGCAGGGGGCTAAGGACTATGGCTACACCTTC
j_gene: TRBJ1-2; d_gene: -; abundance: few; v_gene: TRBV2; CDR3aa: CASSLIEGRGYTF; CDR3nt: TGTGCCAGCAGTCTAATAGAAGGGAGAGGCTACACCTTC
j_gene: TRBJ2-1; d_gene: -; abundance: -; v_gene: TRBV5-6; CDR3aa: CASSLVEGHQIDEQFF; CDR3nt: TGTGCCAGCAGCTTGGTTGAGGGTCATCAGATAGATGAGCAGTTCTTC
j_gene: TRBJ2-7; d_gene: TRBD2; abundance: -; v_gene: TRBV2; CDR3aa: CASRGGLAGGEQYF; CDR3nt: TGTGCCAGCAGAGGGGGACTAGCGGGAGGCGAGCAGTACTTC
j_gene: TRBJ1-2; d_gene: -; abundance: -; v_gene: TRBV9; CDR3aa: CASSVMGHYGYTF; CDR3nt: TGTGCCAGCAGCGTAATGGGGCACTATGGCTACACCTTC
j_gene: TRBJ2-2; d_gene: -; abundance: -; v_gene: TRBV30; CDR3aa: CAWSPSSTGELFF; CDR3nt: TGTGCCTGGAGTCCCTCCAGCACCGGGGAGCTGTTTTTT
j_gene: TRBJ2-7; d_gene: -; abundance: few; v_gene: TRBV29-1; CDR3aa: CSVAGQGPLYEQYF; CDR3nt: TGCAGCGTTGCAGGGCAGGGTCCCCTCTACGAGCAGTACTTC
j_gene: TRBJ2-1; d_gene: TRBD2; abundance: -; v_gene: TRBV28; CDR3aa: CASSNSGKIDEQFF; CDR3nt: TGTGCCAGCAGTAATAGCGGGAAAATCGATGAGCAGTTCTTC
j_gene: TRBJ2-4; d_gene: -; abundance: -; v_gene: TRBV7-2; CDR3aa: CASSLGQGGWAKNIQYF; CDR3nt: TGTGCCAGCAGCTTGGGGCAGGGGGGTTGGGCCAAAAACATTCAGTACTTC
j_gene: TRBJ2-3; d_gene: TRBD1; abundance: -; v_gene: TRBV5-1; CDR3aa: CASSARDRGLTDTQYF; CDR3nt: TGCGCCAGCAGCGCCCGGGACAGGGGACTCACAGATACGCAGTATTTT
j_gene: TRBJ2-1; d_gene: -; abundance: -; v_gene: TRBV5-3; CDR3aa: CADKFWQFF; CDR3nt: TGTGCCGACAAGTTCTGGCAGTTCTTC
j_gene: TRBJ2-1; d_gene: -; abundance: few; v_gene: TRBV5-1; CDR3aa: CASSLGDSYNEQFF; CDR3nt: TGCGCCAGCAGCTTAGGGGACTCCTACAATGAGCAGTTCTTC
j_gene: TRBJ2-5; d_gene: -; abundance: -; v_gene: TRBV6-1; CDR3aa: CASTTTGRETQYF; CDR3nt: TGTGCCAGCACCACTACTGGCAGAGAGACCCAGTACTTC
j_gene: TRBJ2-7; d_gene: TRBD2; abundance: few; v_gene: TRBV7-2; CDR3aa: CASSLSSSGSGHEQYF; CDR3nt: TGTGCCAGCAGCTTATCGTCTAGCGGGAGTGGACACGAGCAGTACTTC
j_gene: TRBJ1-2; d_gene: -; abundance: few; v_gene: TRBV4-2; CDR3aa: CASSQDNAGANYGYTF; CDR3nt: TGTGCCAGCAGCCAAGACAATGCAGGGGCTAACTATGGCTACACCTTC
j_gene: TRBJ2-1; d_gene: TRBD2; abundance: -; v_gene: TRBV7-9; CDR3aa: CASSRQGLAGNEQFF; CDR3nt: TGTGCCAGCAGCAGACAAGGGCTAGCGGGGAATGAGCAGTTCTTC
j_gene: TRBJ2-5; d_gene: TRBD2; abundance: -; v_gene: TRBV4-2; CDR3aa: CASSASLAGGPKETQYF; CDR3nt: TGTGCCAGCAGCGCCTCTCTAGCGGGAGGGCCCAAAGAGACCCAGTACTTC
j_gene: TRBJ1-1; d_gene: TRBD1; abundance: -; v_gene: TRBV18; CDR3aa: CASSPDRATEAFF; CDR3nt: TGTGCCAGCTCACCCGACAGGGCGACTGAAGCTTTCTTT
j_gene: TRBJ2-5; d_gene: -; abundance: few; v_gene: TRBV28; CDR3aa: CASSLIESRETQYF; CDR3nt: TGTGCCAGCAGTTTAATAGAGTCGCGGGAGACCCAGTACTTC
j_gene: TRBJ1-2; d_gene: -; abundance: -; v_gene: TRBV18; CDR3aa: CASSPGTGFRGYTF; CDR3nt: TGTGCCAGCTCACCAGGTACAGGGTTCCGTGGCTACACCTTC
j_gene: TRBJ2-5; d_gene: -; abundance: few; v_gene: TRBV15; CDR3aa: CATSRDGNRETQYF; CDR3nt: TGTGCCACCAGCAGAGATGGTAACAGAGAGACCCAGTACTTC
j_gene: TRBJ1-5; d_gene: TRBD1; abundance: few; v_gene: TRBV2; CDR3aa: CAGGQGNQPQHF; CDR3nt: TGTGCCGGGGGACAGGGAAATCAGCCCCAGCATTTT
j_gene: TRBJ2-5; d_gene: -; abundance: few; v_gene: TRBV5-1; CDR3aa: CASRAQNSQETQYF; CDR3nt: TGCGCCAGCAGAGCACAGAACTCCCAAGAGACCCAGTACTTC
j_gene: TRBJ2-3; d_gene: TRBD1; abundance: -; v_gene: TRBV27; CDR3aa: CASSPPGGSDTQYF; CDR3nt: TGTGCCAGCAGTCCTCCAGGGGGATCAGATACGCAGTATTTT
j_gene: TRBJ2-3; d_gene: TRBD2; abundance: few; v_gene: TRBV28; CDR3aa: CASRLAGISSTDTQYF; CDR3nt: TGTGCCAGCAGACTAGCGGGGATCTCCAGCACAGATACGCAGTATTTT
j_gene: TRBJ1-2; d_gene: -; abundance: -; v_gene: TRBV5-6; CDR3aa: CASSLREGHGYTF; CDR3nt: TGTGCCAGCAGCTTGCGGGAGGGGCATGGCTACACCTTC
j_gene: TRBJ1-1; d_gene: -; abundance: few; v_gene: TRBV11-2; CDR3aa: CASSLARPDTEAFF; CDR3nt: TGTGCCAGCAGCTTAGCCAGGCCGGACACTGAAGCTTTCTTT
j_gene: TRBJ1-2; d_gene: TRBD1; abundance: -; v_gene: TRBV5-1; CDR3aa: CASSSTGGTGKFYYGYTF; CDR3nt: TGCGCCAGCAGCTCTACCGGCGGGACAGGGAAGTTTTATTATGGCTACACCTTC
j_gene: TRBJ2-1; d_gene: TRBD2; abundance: few; v_gene: TRBV11-3; CDR3aa: CASSPSPSGDEQFF; CDR3nt: TGTGCCAGCAGCCCCTCCCCTAGCGGCGATGAGCAGTTCTTC
j_gene: TRBJ2-3; d_gene: -; abundance: few; v_gene: TRBV30; CDR3aa: CAAFRGSSTDTQYF; CDR3nt: TGTGCCGCCTTTAGGGGGTCTAGCACAGATACGCAGTATTTT
j_gene: TRBJ1-2; d_gene: TRBD1; abundance: -; v_gene: TRBV18; CDR3aa: CASSPGTGLNYGYTF; CDR3nt: TGTGCCAGCTCCCCCGGGACAGGCCTTAACTATGGCTACACCTTC
j_gene: TRBJ2-5; d_gene: TRBD1; abundance: few; v_gene: TRBV5-1; CDR3aa: CASSFSGTGYQETQYF; CDR3nt: TGCGCCAGCAGCTTCTCCGGGACAGGGTACCAAGAGACCCAGTACTTC
j_gene: TRBJ1-2; d_gene: -; abundance: few; v_gene: TRBV5-1; CDR3aa: CASSSGSGGGGGYTF; CDR3nt: TGCGCCAGCAGCTCTGGCTCGGGGGGCGGAGGCGGCTACACCTTC
j_gene: TRBJ2-3; d_gene: -; abundance: -; v_gene: TRBV10-3; CDR3aa: CAISVRSDTQYF; CDR3nt: TGTGCCATCAGTGTCCGGTCAGATACGCAGTATTTT
j_gene: TRBJ2-5; d_gene: -; abundance: -; v_gene: TRBV19; CDR3aa: CAISRRWQETQYF; CDR3nt: TGTGCCATCTCTAGGCGCTGGCAAGAGACCCAGTACTTC
j_gene: TRBJ2-1; d_gene: -; abundance: -; v_gene: TRBV15; CDR3aa: CATSRDRPGLGDNEQFF; CDR3nt: TGTGCCACCAGCAGAGACCGACCGGGCCTAGGGGACAATGAGCAGTTCTTC
j_gene: TRBJ2-1; d_gene: -; abundance: -; v_gene: TRBV7-3; CDR3aa: CASSAQTGDPFFYNEQFF; CDR3nt: TGTGCCAGCAGCGCGCAGACAGGAGACCCGTTTTTCTACAATGAGCAGTTCTTC
j_gene: TRBJ1-4; d_gene: -; abundance: -; v_gene: TRBV4-2; CDR3aa: CASSQGGGQTNEKLFF; CDR3nt: TGTGCCAGCAGCCAAGGAGGCGGCCAAACTAATGAAAAACTGTTTTTT
j_gene: TRBJ1-1; d_gene: -; abundance: -; v_gene: TRBV18; CDR3aa: CASSPRSVNTEAFF; CDR3nt: TGTGCCAGCTCACCTCGGTCCGTGAACACTGAAGCTTTCTTT